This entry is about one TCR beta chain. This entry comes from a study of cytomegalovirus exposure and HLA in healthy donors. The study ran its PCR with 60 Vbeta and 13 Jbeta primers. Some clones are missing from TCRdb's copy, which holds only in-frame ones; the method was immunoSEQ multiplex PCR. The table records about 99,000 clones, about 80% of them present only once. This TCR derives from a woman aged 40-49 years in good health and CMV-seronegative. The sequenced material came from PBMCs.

The CDR3 DNA is TGTGCCAGCAGTTTCAGCGGGTTGGCAGGTTTTCCCTACGAGCAGTACTTC. Encoded protein: CASSFSGLAGFPYEQYF. The chain is built from TRBV28 and TRBJ2-7; weak D call: TRBD2 (6 bases). Germline values: CDR1 MDHEN, CDR2 SYDVKM. The V end was cut by 3 bases, the J end by 2 bases, with 20 bases between. The CDR3 is made up of 17 amino acids. Full variable domain (rest looked up from reference TRBV28 and TRBJ2-7): DVKVTQSSRYLVKRTGEKVFLECVQDMDHENMFWYRQDPGLGLRLIYFSYDVKMKEKGDIPEGYSVSREKKERFSLILESASTNQTSMYLCASSFSGLAGFPYEQYFGPGTRLTVT.